Each of the 21 T cell receptor beta chains below was sequenced from the same sample in a study of chemoradiotherapy in HPV16-positive cancers. Sequencing used immunoSEQ multiplex PCR; TCRdb keeps in-frame clones, though not all of them. The table lists roughly 40,000 clones, roughly 77% of them singletons. This material consisted of blood, taken from a patient who underwent chemoradiotherapy. The receptor set was obtained from a human donor with HPV-associated anogenital cancer.

This clone appeared once. This chain's CDR3 is CASSESGDYGYTF. The DNA for the CDR3 is TGCGCCAGCAGTGAAAGTGGAGACTATGGCTACACCTTC. The chain is built from TRBV10-2 and TRBJ1-2; the D is unclear. The length of the CDR3 is 13 residues. V was shortened by 3 bases and J by 3 bases, with 8 bases between the two germline ends. Germline CDR1 WSHSY, CDR2 SAAADI.

The table lists this clone with a few counts. The CDR3 coding sequence is TGTGCCAGCAGCTTAGAGCCTAGCATGACAGTCCATGGCTACACCTTC. As protein: CASSLEPSMTVHGYTF. The chain carries TRBV7-2 and TRBJ1-2; TRBD1 might be the D (5 bases). The germline gives CDR1 SGHTA, CDR2 FQGNSA. The V end was cut by 1 base, the J end by 6 bases, with 18 bases between. The length of the CDR3 is 16 residues.

This rearrangement joins TRBV5-4 to TRBJ2-5; D perhaps matches TRBD1 (6 bases). The V gene lost 3 bases and the J gene lost 7 bases, with 16 bases spanning the gap. The length of the CDR3 is 14 residues. CDR1 is SGHNT, CDR2 YYREEE, per germline (reference sequence). The CDR3 bases are TGTGCCAGCAGCTCACAGGGACCCGATGGGACCCAGTACTTC. Its translation is CASSSQGPDGTQYF.

This clone was detected once. The rearrangement uses TRBV6-1 and TRBJ2-2, with a possible D match to TRBD1 (6 bases). The CDR3 extends over 14 amino acids. Germline V gene data show CDR1 as MNHNS and CDR2 as SASEGT. Trimming removed 7 bases from V and 2 bases from J, with 11 bases in between. The CDR3, as DNA: TGTGCCAGCACCCCGGGACAAAACACCGGGGAGCTGTTTTTT. It codes for CASTPGQNTGELFF.

J is TRBJ2-1 and V is TRBV9; TRBD2 matches at 10 bases. V shed 6 bases and J 6 bases; nucleotides not matched to a gene: 12. From germline, CDR1 is SGDLS and CDR2 YYNGEE. The CDR3 has 16 residues. The chain's CDR3 is CASTSRAGGQINEQFF. As DNA, the CDR3 is TGTGCCAGCACCTCTCGAGCGGGGGGGCAGATCAATGAGCAGTTCTTC.

In its sample, this clone was seen a few times. The J gene is TRBJ1-2, the V gene TRBV19; TRBD1 agrees at 7 bases. Per germline, CDR1 LNHDA and CDR2 SQIVND (reference sequence). V was pared by 3 bases and J by 8 bases, with 9 bases of the junction left unmatched. The CDR3 is 14 residues long. The CDR3 protein is CASSMQGGSSGYTF. In nucleotides, the CDR3 is TGTGCCAGTAGTATGCAGGGGGGGTCCAGCGGCTACACCTTC.

The chain has TRBV9 and TRBJ1-6, with 10 bases that match TRBD1. Germline CDR1 SGDLS, CDR2 YYNGEE. The CDR3 has 19 residues. The ends lost 3 bases at V and 0 bases at J; junction bases unmatched: 9. CDR3 amino acids: CASSGIRDRGHSYNSPLHF. As DNA, the CDR3 is TGTGCCAGCAGCGGAATCCGGGACAGGGGCCACTCCTATAATTCACCCCTCCACTTT.

The chain uses TRBV5-4 and TRBJ2-2, with 9 bases aligning to TRBD2. There are 15 residues in the CDR3. Germline V gene lookup returns CDR1 SGHNT and CDR2 YYREEE (reference sequence). V gave up 4 bases and J gave up 5 bases; unmatched junction bases: 6. The CDR3 nucleotides read TGTGCCAGCAGCACGTTAGCGGGGGTAACCGGGGAGCTGTTTTTT. Protein sequence: CASSTLAGVTGELFF.

This clone has just a few counts. The chain combines TRBV19 with TRBJ1-1; D remains unclear. There are 13 residues in the CDR3. Trimming stripped 6 bases from V and 4 bases from J, with 12 bases between. CDR1 and CDR2 (germline): LNHDA, SQIVND (reference sequence). As DNA, the CDR3 is TGTGCCAGTAGCGCCCAGGTTTTCACTGAAGCTTTCTTT. Its translation is CASSAQVFTEAFF.

The chain has TRBV7-6 and TRBJ2-5; a possible D gene is TRBD1 (8 bases). The CDR3 runs to 14 residues. Germline V CDR1 and CDR2: SGHVS, FNYEAQ. V shed 5 bases and J shed 5 bases, with 15 bases lying between them. CDR3 nucleotides: TGTGCCAGCAGCAGTACAGGGGGGGAGGAGACCCAGTACTTC. Translation: CASSSTGGEETQYF.

The V and J genes are TRBV18 and TRBJ2-7, with D possibly being TRBD1 (6 bases). V lost 2 bases and J lost 0, with 11 bases in between. The CDR3 runs to 15 residues. Germline V gene data show CDR1 as KGHSH and CDR2 as LQKENI. DNA of the CDR3: TGTGCCAGCTCACCAAGACAGGCTAGCTCCTACGAGCAGTACTTC. Its translation is CASSPRQASSYEQYF. Full variable domain (outside the CDR3, taken from reference TRBV18 and TRBJ2-7): NAGVMQNPRHLVRRRGQEARLRCSPMKGHSHVYWYRQLPEEGLKFMVYLQKENIIDESGMPKERFSAEFPKEGPSILRIQQVVRGDSAAYFCASSPRQASSYEQYFGPGTRLTVT.

The CDR3 loop reads CASNGYNEKLFF. The CDR3 DNA reads TGTGCCAGCAACGGATATAATGAAAAACTGTTTTTT. The chain is built from TRBV6-6 and TRBJ1-4, with unresolved D. With 7 bases removed from V and 4 bases from J, the gap between germline ends came to 7 bases. The CDR3 has 12 amino acids. The germline CDR1 and CDR2 sequences are MNHNY and SVGAGI (reference sequence).

The chain employs TRBV11-2 and TRBJ1-1, with D possibly matching TRBD1 (6 bases). Germline V gene data show CDR1 as SGHAT and CDR2 as FQNNGV. This CDR3 comprises 14 residues. Trimming left V 1 base short and J 8 bases short, with 14 bases between. The CDR3 nucleotides read TGTGCCAGCAGCTTAGGCCACAGGGCATACGAAGCTTTCTTT. It codes for CASSLGHRAYEAFF.

The chain has TRBV7-2 and TRBJ2-7, with D perhaps matching TRBD2 (6 bases). The CDR3 is 14 residues long. V was clipped by 4 bases and J by 2 bases, with 12 bases between them. The germline CDR1 and CDR2 sequences are SGHTA and FQGNSA. DNA for the CDR3: TGTGCCAGCAGCTCTAGCGTACCCCCCTACGAGCAGTACTTC. Translation: CASSSSVPPYEQYF.

The chain links TRBV5-1 to TRBJ2-7, with 7 bases that match TRBD1. Germline V gene data show CDR1 as SGHRS and CDR2 as YFSETQ. The CDR3 is 15 amino acids. Trimming at V came to 3 bases and at J to 2 bases, leaving 8 bases not matched to a gene. The chain's CDR3 is CASSSEPGGTYEQYF. The CDR3 DNA reads TGCGCCAGCAGCTCGGAACCAGGGGGAACCTACGAGCAGTACTTC.

V and J are TRBV9 and TRBJ1-2, with D possibly TRBD1 on 5 matching bases. The CDR3 is 12 residues long. V was clipped by 5 bases and J by 5 bases, with 10 bases between them. In germline, CDR1 is SGDLS, CDR2 YYNGEE. CDR3 loop: CASRQQGYGYTF. CDR3 in DNA: TGTGCCAGCAGACAGCAGGGTTATGGCTACACCTTC.

This clone came up once. The chain joins TRBV11-2 to TRBJ1-4; D not certain. V was clipped by 5 bases and J by 5 bases, with 9 bases between them. Germline CDR1 is SGHAT and CDR2 is FQNNGV. The CDR3 has 13 residues. The CDR3 region has the DNA TGTGCCAGCAGCCCTGGGGTGAATGAAAAACTGTTTTTT. This translates into CASSPGVNEKLFF. The whole variable domain, filled in from reference TRBV11-2 and TRBJ1-4, reads EAGVAQSPRYKIIEKRQSVAFWCNPISGHATLYWYQQILGQGPKLLIQFQNNGVVDDSQLPKDRFSAERLKGVDSTLKIQPAKLEDSAVYLCASSPGVNEKLFFGSGTQLSVL.

The chain has TRBV6-1 and TRBJ1-5; D gene ambiguous. Germline lookup yields CDR1 MNHNS and CDR2 SASEGT. The CDR3 runs to 13 residues. Deletions cut 5 bases from V and 3 bases from J, with 8 bases between. The CDR3 DNA reads as TGTGCCAGCAGTACGACCCTCAATCAGCCCCAGCATTTT. Translated: CASSTTLNQPQHF.

The chain links TRBV10-3 to TRBJ1-6; D gene ambiguous. The germline V and J ends were trimmed by 6 bases and 5 bases, with 11 bases remaining between them. The germline V gene encodes CDR1 ENHRY and CDR2 SYGVKD. The CDR3 sequence is 14 residues long. DNA of the CDR3: TGTGCCATCAGGCGGACCTTAGATAATTCACCCCTCCACTTT. Translation: CAIRRTLDNSPLHF.

In DNA form, the CDR3 reads TGCGCCCCCCCGGGAGTCGGGGAGCTGTTTTTT. It codes for CAPPGVGELFF. The V and J genes are TRBV10-1 and TRBJ2-2; the D gene is possibly TRBD2 (6 bases). In germline, CDR1 is WNHNN, CDR2 SYGVQD (reference sequence). This CDR3 region has 11 residues. Trimming shortened V by 11 bases and J by 7 bases, and 11 bases separated the two germline ends.

The chain employs TRBV2 and TRBJ2-3, with a weak D call TRBD2 (6 bases). V shed 6 bases and J shed 5 bases, with 18 bases lying between them. The V gene's germline CDR1 is SNHLY and CDR2 FYNNEI. There are 15 residues in the CDR3. CDR3 region: CASRSWRGDLDTQYF. The CDR3 DNA sequence: TGTGCCAGCAGGAGTTGGCGGGGCGATTTAGATACGCAGTATTTT.